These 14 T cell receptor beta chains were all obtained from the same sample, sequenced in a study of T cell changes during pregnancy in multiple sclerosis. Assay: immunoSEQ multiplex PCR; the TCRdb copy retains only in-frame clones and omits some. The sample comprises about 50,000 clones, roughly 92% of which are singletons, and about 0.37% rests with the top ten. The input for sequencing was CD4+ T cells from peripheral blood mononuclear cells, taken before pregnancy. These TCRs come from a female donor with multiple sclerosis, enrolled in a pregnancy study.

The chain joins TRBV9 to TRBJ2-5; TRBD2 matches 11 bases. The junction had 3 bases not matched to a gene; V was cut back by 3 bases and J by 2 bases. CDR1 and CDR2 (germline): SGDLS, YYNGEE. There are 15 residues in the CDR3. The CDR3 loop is CASSGGLAAQETQYF. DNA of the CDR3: TGTGCCAGCAGCGGGGGACTAGCGGCACAAGAGACCCAGTACTTC.

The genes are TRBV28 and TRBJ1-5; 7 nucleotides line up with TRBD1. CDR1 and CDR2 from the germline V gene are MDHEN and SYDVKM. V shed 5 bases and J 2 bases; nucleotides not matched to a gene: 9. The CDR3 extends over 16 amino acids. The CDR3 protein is CASSETGVGGNQPQHF. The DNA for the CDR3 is TGTGCCAGCAGTGAAACAGGGGTCGGGGGCAATCAGCCCCAGCATTTT.

The CDR3 here is CASSSGQVGNTIYF. The DNA for the CDR3 is TGCGCCAGCAGCTCCGGACAGGTTGGAAACACCATATATTTT. The V and J genes are TRBV5-1 and TRBJ1-3, with 7 bases fitting TRBD1. The ends lost 3 bases at V and 3 bases at J; junction bases unmatched: 3. Germline assignment: CDR1 SGHRS and CDR2 YFSETQ. There are 14 residues in the CDR3.

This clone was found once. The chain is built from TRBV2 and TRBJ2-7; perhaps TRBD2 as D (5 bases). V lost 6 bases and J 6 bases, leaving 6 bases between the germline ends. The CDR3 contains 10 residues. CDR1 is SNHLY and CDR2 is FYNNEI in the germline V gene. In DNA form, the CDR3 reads TGTGCCAGCAGGCTAGCCGAGCAGTACTTC. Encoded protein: CASRLAEQYF.

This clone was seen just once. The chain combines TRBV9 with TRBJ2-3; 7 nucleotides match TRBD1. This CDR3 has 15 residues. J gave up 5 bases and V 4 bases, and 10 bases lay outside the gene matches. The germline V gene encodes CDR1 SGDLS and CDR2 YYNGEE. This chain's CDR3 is CASSLTGTARDTQYF. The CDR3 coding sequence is TGTGCCAGCAGCTTGACCGGGACAGCGAGAGATACGCAGTATTTT.

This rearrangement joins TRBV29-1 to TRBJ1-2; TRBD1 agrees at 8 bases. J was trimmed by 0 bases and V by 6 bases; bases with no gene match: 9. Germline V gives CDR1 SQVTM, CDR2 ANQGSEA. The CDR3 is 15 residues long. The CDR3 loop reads CSVDQGAKTNYGYTF. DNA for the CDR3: TGCAGCGTGGACCAGGGGGCGAAAACTAACTATGGCTACACCTTC.

The CDR3 loop is CASSRDSSGANVLTF. CDR3 sequence (DNA): TGTGCCAGCAGCCGGGACAGTTCTGGGGCCAACGTCCTGACTTTC. This chain uses TRBV28 with TRBJ2-6; 7 nucleotides agree with TRBD1. V lost 6 bases to trimming and J lost 1 base; unmatched junction nucleotides: 3. From germline, CDR1 is MDHEN and CDR2 SYDVKM. There are 15 residues in the CDR3.

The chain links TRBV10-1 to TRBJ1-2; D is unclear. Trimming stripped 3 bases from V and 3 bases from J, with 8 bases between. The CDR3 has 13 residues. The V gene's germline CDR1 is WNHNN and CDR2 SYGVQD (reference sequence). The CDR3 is CASSDRTYYGYTF. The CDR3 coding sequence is TGCGCCAGCAGTGACCGGACTTACTATGGCTACACCTTC.

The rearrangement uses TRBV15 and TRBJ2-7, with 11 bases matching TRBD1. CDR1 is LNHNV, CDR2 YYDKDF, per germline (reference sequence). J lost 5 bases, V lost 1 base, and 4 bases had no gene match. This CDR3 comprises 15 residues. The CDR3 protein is CATSRGGQGANEQYF. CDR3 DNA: TGTGCCACCAGCAGAGGTGGACAGGGGGCGAACGAGCAGTACTTC.

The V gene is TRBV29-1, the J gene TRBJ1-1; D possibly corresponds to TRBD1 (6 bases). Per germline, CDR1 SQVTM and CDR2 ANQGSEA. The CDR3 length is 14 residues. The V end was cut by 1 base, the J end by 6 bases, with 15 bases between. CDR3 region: CSVEAAGEGSEAFF. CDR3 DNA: TGCAGCGTTGAAGCGGCAGGGGAGGGGTCTGAAGCTTTCTTT. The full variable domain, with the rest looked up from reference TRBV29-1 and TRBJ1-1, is SAVISQKPSRDICQRGTSLTIQCQVDSQVTMMFWYRQQPGQSLTLIATANQGSEATYESGFVIDKFPISRPNLTFSTLTVSNMSPEDSSIYLCSVEAAGEGSEAFFGQGTRLTVV.

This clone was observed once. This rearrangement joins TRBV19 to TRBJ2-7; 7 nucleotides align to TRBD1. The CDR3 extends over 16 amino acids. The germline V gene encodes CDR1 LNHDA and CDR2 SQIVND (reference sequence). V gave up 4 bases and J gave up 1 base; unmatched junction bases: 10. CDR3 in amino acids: CASSTRQGKGSYEQYF. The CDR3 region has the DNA TGTGCCAGTAGTACCCGACAGGGTAAAGGGTCCTACGAGCAGTACTTC.

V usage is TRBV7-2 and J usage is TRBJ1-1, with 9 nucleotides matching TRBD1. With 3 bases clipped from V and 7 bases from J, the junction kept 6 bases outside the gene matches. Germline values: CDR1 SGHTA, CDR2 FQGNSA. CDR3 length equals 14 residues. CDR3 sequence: CASSLGQGVGEAFF. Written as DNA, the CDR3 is TGTGCCAGCAGCTTGGGACAGGGTGTCGGTGAAGCTTTCTTT. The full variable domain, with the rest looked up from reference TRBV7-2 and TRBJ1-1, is GAGVSQSPSNKVTEKGKDVELRCDPISGHTALYWYRQSLGQGLEFLIYFQGNSAPDKSGLPSDRFSAERTGGSVSTLTIQRTQQEDSAVYLCASSLGQGVGEAFFGQGTRLTVV.

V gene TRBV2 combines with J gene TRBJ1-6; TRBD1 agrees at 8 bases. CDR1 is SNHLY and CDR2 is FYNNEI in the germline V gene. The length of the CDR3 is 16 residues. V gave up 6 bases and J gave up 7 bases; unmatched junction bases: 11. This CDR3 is CASRDFYRGDNSPLHF. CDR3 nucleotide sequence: TGTGCCAGCAGGGATTTCTACAGGGGGGACAATTCACCCCTCCACTTT.

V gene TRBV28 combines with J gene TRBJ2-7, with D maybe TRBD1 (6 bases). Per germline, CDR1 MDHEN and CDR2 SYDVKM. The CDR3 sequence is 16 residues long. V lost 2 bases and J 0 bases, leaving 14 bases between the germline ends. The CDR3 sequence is CASSLRTGHLSYEQYF. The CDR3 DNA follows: TGTGCCAGCAGTTTACGAACGGGACACCTCTCCTACGAGCAGTACTTC.